The rows below give T cell receptor beta chains drawn from one sample of a study of CD8+ T cells in alopecia areata. The assay was immunoSEQ multiplex PCR, and TCRdb's table has in-frame clones only and misses some. Altogether around 100,000 clones are present, roughly three fifths being singletons, with the ten largest covering 12%. Sequencing used CD8+ T cells sorted from blood, obtained at week 24, from a patient treated with tofacitinib. These receptors came from a human donor with alopecia areata. CDR3s include the opening cysteine and the closing phenylalanine or tryptophan. A D gene is named only where the DNA matches it firmly. Clone size is stated in some rows and not others, as once, few, many or a class when expanded.

clone_size	v_call	d_call	cdr3_length	j_call	cdr3_aa	cdr3_nt
NA	TRBV11-2	NA	14	TRBJ2-7	CASSLGVGSYEQYF	TGTGCCAGCAGCTTAGGGGTAGGCTCCTACGAGCAGTACTTC
NA	TRBV13	TRBD1	14	TRBJ2-7	CASSYDRGYDEQYF	TGTGCCAGCAGCTACGACAGGGGTTACGACGAGCAGTACTTC
NA	TRBV5-1	NA	12	TRBJ1-2	CASTPGDYGYTF	TGCGCCAGCACCCCCGGTGACTATGGCTACACCTTC
once	TRBV6-6	NA	13	TRBJ1-1	CASSQPGGTEAFF	TGTGCCAGCAGCCAGCCCGGCGGCACTGAAGCTTTCTTT
NA	TRBV5-4	NA	16	TRBJ2-7	CASSTPDGSHLYEQYF	TGTGCCAGCAGCACCCCGGACGGATCCCATTTGTACGAGCAGTACTTC
NA	TRBV7-2	NA	14	TRBJ2-2	CASSLVTSSGELFF	TGTGCCAGCAGCTTAGTTACATCCTCCGGGGAGCTGTTTTTT
NA	TRBV15	TRBD2	15	TRBJ2-3	CATSRTSGGSDTQYF	TGTGCCACCAGCAGGACTAGCGGGGGGTCAGATACGCAGTATTTT
few	TRBV19	NA	14	TRBJ1-5	CASKWAGDTQPQHF	TGTGCCAGTAAGTGGGCAGGGGATACTCAGCCCCAGCATTTT
NA	TRBV7-9	NA	13	TRBJ2-7	CASSLADSYEQYF	TGTGCCAGCAGCTTAGCAGATTCCTACGAGCAGTACTTC
NA	TRBV30	TRBD2	17	TRBJ2-3	CAWVRHPSGGPGDTQYF	TGTGCCTGGGTTAGACACCCTAGCGGGGGGCCGGGAGATACGCAGTATTTT
NA	TRBV4-2	NA	15	TRBJ2-2	CASSLKSSNTGELFF	TGTGCCAGCAGCCTAAAATCATCTAACACCGGGGAGCTGTTTTTT
few	TRBV6-5	NA	12	TRBJ2-2	CASSGGTGELFF	TGTGCCAGCAGTGGGGGCACCGGGGAGCTGTTTTTT
NA	TRBV19	NA	14	TRBJ2-1	CASSIVSGAGEQFF	TGTGCCAGTAGTATAGTTTCAGGGGCGGGTGAGCAGTTCTTC
NA	TRBV5-1	NA	14	TRBJ1-5	CASSPGPQNQPQHF	TGCGCCAGCAGTCCGGGACCGCAGAATCAGCCCCAGCATTTT
NA	TRBV30	NA	13	TRBJ1-1	CAWSVDGALEAFF	TGTGCCTGGAGTGTAGACGGGGCCCTTGAAGCTTTCTTT
NA	TRBV27	TRBD1	13	TRBJ2-1	CASSLQGVNEQFF	TGTGCCAGCAGCTTACAGGGGGTCAATGAGCAGTTCTTC
NA	TRBV18	NA	17	TRBJ2-7	CASSRAGLRTLMNEQYF	TGTGCCAGCTCCCGCGCGGGACTTCGGACCCTAATGAACGAGCAGTACTTC
NA	TRBV11-2	NA	11	TRBJ2-5	CASSLGETQYF	TGTGCCAGCAGCTTGGGAGAGACCCAGTACTTC
once	TRBV10-3	NA	14	TRBJ1-1	CAISESTVNTEAFF	TGTGCCATCAGTGAGTCTACAGTGAACACTGAAGCTTTCTTT
once	TRBV9	NA	14	TRBJ1-2	CASSGGGENYGYTF	TGTGCCAGCAGTGGGGGCGGGGAAAACTATGGCTACACCTTC
once	TRBV7-9	NA	13	TRBJ2-7	CASSFGQSYEQYF	TGTGCCAGCAGCTTCGGACAGTCCTACGAGCAGTACTTC
NA	TRBV29-1	NA	14	TRBJ2-7	CSVEGGQNPYEQYF	TGCAGCGTTGAAGGGGGACAAAACCCCTACGAGCAGTACTTC
NA	TRBV30	NA	13	TRBJ2-7	CAWSAENGYEQYF	TGTGCCTGGAGTGCCGAAAACGGGTACGAGCAGTACTTC
NA	TRBV5-6	NA	15	TRBJ1-2	CASSLKTGLHYGYTF	TGTGCCAGCAGCTTGAAGACAGGTTTACACTATGGCTACACCTTC
NA	TRBV29-1	TRBD1	15	TRBJ1-2	CSVEDSPDRDYGYTF	TGCAGCGTTGAAGATAGCCCAGACAGGGATTATGGCTACACCTTC
NA	TRBV2	NA	14	TRBJ2-3	CASSEGDITDTQYF	TGTGCCAGCAGTGAAGGGGACATCACAGATACGCAGTATTTT
NA	TRBV10-3	NA	11	TRBJ2-7	CAIGVGVEQYF	TGTGCCATCGGGGTCGGCGTGGAGCAGTACTTC
NA	TRBV5-1	NA	14	TRBJ1-1	CASSLGQTNTEAFF	TGCGCCAGCAGCTTGGGACAGACTAACACTGAAGCTTTCTTT
NA	TRBV7-8	NA	15	TRBJ1-1	CASSLSRTPNTEAFF	TGTGCCAGCAGCTTATCGCGGACTCCCAACACTGAAGCTTTCTTT
NA	TRBV7-9	NA	13	TRBJ2-7	CASSLGESYEQYF	TGTGCCAGCAGCTTAGGGGAATCCTACGAGCAGTACTTC
NA	TRBV30	NA	14	TRBJ1-5	CAWSEWTENQPQHF	TGTGCCTGGAGTGAATGGACAGAAAATCAGCCCCAGCATTTT
once	TRBV14	NA	12	TRBJ2-7	CASSHKSYEQYF	TGTGCCAGCAGCCATAAGAGCTACGAGCAGTACTTC
NA	TRBV29-1	TRBD2	14	TRBJ2-1	CSEVPGLDNNEQFF	TGCAGCGAAGTCCCGGGACTAGATAACAATGAGCAGTTCTTC
NA	TRBV6-5	TRBD2	15	TRBJ2-2	CASSQSGGITGELFF	TGTGCCAGCAGCCAAAGCGGGGGAATCACCGGGGAGCTGTTTTTT
NA	TRBV9	NA	13	TRBJ1-2	CASSPAGVNGYTF	TGTGCCAGCAGCCCGGCAGGGGTAAATGGCTACACCTTC
NA	TRBV19	NA	15	TRBJ1-1	CASSSGEWVNTEAFF	TGTGCCAGTAGCTCTGGGGAGTGGGTGAACACTGAAGCTTTCTTT
NA	TRBV5-6	NA	13	TRBJ1-1	CASSLVQGTEAFF	TGTGCCAGCAGCTTGGTTCAGGGCACTGAAGCTTTCTTT
NA	TRBV27	NA	12	TRBJ1-2	CASSQAGHSYTF	TGTGCCAGCAGTCAGGCAGGGCACAGCTACACCTTC
once	TRBV7-9	TRBD2	16	TRBJ2-3	CASSLGLAGGTDTQYF	TGTGCCAGCAGCTTAGGTCTAGCGGGAGGCACAGATACGCAGTATTTT
NA	TRBV6-5	NA	11	TRBJ2-1	CASRTLREQFF	TGTGCCAGCAGGACCTTAAGGGAGCAGTTCTTC
NA	TRBV4-1	NA	17	TRBJ2-6	CASSPRRGISGANVLTF	TGCGCCAGCAGCCCCCGTCGGGGGATCTCTGGGGCCAACGTCCTGACTTTC
once	TRBV29-1	NA	14	TRBJ2-1	CSVETYHSNNEQFF	TGCAGCGTTGAGACTTATCACAGCAACAATGAGCAGTTCTTC
NA	TRBV30	TRBD2	16	TRBJ2-5	CAWSGLAGVQQETQYF	TGTGCCTGGAGCGGACTAGCGGGGGTCCAGCAAGAGACCCAGTACTTC
NA	TRBV4-1	TRBD1	15	TRBJ1-4	CASRQTGTVLEKLFF	TGCGCCAGCAGACAAACCGGGACAGTCCTTGAAAAACTGTTTTTT
NA	TRBV6-5	NA	16	TRBJ2-2	CASSYPATGSTGELFF	TGTGCCAGCAGTTACCCAGCCACGGGGAGCACCGGGGAGCTGTTTTTT
NA	TRBV2	NA	15	TRBJ2-7	CASSGQGFKTWEQYF	TGTGCCAGCAGTGGGCAGGGTTTCAAAACATGGGAGCAGTACTTC
few	TRBV23-1	TRBD1	16	TRBJ1-6	CASSQVGDRHNSPLHF	TGCGCCAGCAGTCAAGTTGGGGACAGACATAATTCACCCCTCCACTTT
NA	TRBV4-1	NA	16	TRBJ1-1	CASSQDQGIRDTEAFF	TGCGCCAGCAGCCAAGATCAAGGGATAAGGGACACTGAAGCTTTCTTT
NA	TRBV5-6	TRBD1	14	TRBJ2-4	CASSAQGVKNIQYF	TGTGCCAGCAGCGCCCAGGGGGTCAAAAACATTCAGTACTTC
NA	TRBV7-9	NA	15	TRBJ2-7	CASKQGQGESYEQYF	TGTGCCAGCAAACAAGGGCAGGGAGAGTCCTACGAGCAGTACTTC
NA	TRBV11-1	NA	14	TRBJ1-1	CASSLGAGAAEAFF	TGTGCCAGCAGCTTAGGGGCAGGGGCGGCTGAAGCTTTCTTT
NA	TRBV13	NA	13	TRBJ1-1	CASSLPPNTEAFF	TGTGCCAGCAGCTTACCCCCGAACACTGAAGCTTTCTTT